The clone carrying this T cell receptor (beta chain) appeared a few times. What it recognizes is unknown. The record originates from a study of T cells in Graves' hyperthyroidism and ophthalmopathy. Points from the study as a whole: Blood samples included most of the expanded thyroid clonotypes exceeding 0.001. Ophthalmopathy onset followed model prediction by a median about seven months.

The CDR3 extends over 16 amino acids. Germline CDR1 is SGHTA and CDR2 is FQGNSA. Trimming cost V 6 bases and J 4 bases; bases outside gene matches: 11. The study based diagnoses on clinical symptoms, serum thyroxine and TRAb, thyroid ultrasound and orbital computed tomography. Researchers took RNA transcripts and amplified the TCR beta CDR3 regions from them. When the TCR CDR3 underwent first-round RT-PCR, the HTBI primer set was used. TCRdb reanalysed the multiplex PCR reads using MiXCR and keeps one entry per CDR3 protein. The sample shows about 740,000 distinct CDR3 sequences, around 15% of them seen only once.

This receptor was taken from a woman between 18 and 29 years old with Graves' hyperthyroidism. Sequencing was done on a sample of blood. V is TRBV7-2 and J is TRBJ2-2, with TRBD2 matching 7 bases. The CDR3 is CASRDYQRGSTGELFF. In nucleotides, the CDR3 is TGTGCCAGCAGGGACTACCAGCGGGGCTCCACCGGGGAGCTGTTTTTT.